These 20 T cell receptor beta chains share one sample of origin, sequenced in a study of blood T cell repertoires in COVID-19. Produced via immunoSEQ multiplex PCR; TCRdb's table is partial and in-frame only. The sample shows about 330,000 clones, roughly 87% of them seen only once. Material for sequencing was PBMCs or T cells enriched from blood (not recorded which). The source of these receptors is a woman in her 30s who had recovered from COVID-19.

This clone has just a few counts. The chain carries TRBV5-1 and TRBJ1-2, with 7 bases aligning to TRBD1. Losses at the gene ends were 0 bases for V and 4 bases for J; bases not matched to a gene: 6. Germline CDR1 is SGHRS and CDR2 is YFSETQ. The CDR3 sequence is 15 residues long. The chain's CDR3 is CASSLAGGDSYGYTF. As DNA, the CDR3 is TGCGCCAGCAGCTTGGCCGGAGGGGACAGCTATGGCTACACCTTC.

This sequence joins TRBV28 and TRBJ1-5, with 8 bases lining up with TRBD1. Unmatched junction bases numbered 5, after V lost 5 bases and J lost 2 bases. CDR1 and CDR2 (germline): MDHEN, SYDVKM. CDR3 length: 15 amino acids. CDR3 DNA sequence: TGTGCCAGCAGTCAGGGGGCGCGGGGCAATCAGCCCCAGCATTTT. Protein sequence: CASSQGARGNQPQHF.

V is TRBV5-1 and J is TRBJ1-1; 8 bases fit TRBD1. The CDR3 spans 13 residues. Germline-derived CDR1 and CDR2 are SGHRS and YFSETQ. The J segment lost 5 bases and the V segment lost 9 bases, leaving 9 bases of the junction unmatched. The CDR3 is CATQGAEGTEAFF. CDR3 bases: TGCGCCACCCAGGGGGCGGAGGGGACTGAAGCTTTCTTT.

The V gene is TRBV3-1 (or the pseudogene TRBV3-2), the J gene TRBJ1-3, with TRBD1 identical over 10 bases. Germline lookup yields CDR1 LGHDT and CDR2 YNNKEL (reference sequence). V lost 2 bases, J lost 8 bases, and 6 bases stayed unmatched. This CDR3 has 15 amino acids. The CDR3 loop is CASSQPDRGRDTIYF. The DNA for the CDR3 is TGTGCCAGCAGCCAACCCGACAGGGGGCGAGACACCATATATTTT.

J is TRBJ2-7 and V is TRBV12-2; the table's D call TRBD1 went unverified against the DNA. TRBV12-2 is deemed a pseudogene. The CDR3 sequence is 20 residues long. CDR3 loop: CASRLAAIRDRVARAYEQYF. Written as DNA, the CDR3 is TGTGCAAGTCGCTTAGCGGCTATCCGGGACAGGGTGGCGCGGGCCTACGAGCAGTACTTC.

The CDR3 protein is CASSFQTSGGATDTQYF. The CDR3 DNA follows: TGTGCCAGCAGCTTTCAGACTAGCGGGGGGGCGACAGATACGCAGTATTTT. The chain has TRBV7-2 and TRBJ2-3, with 14 bases that match TRBD2. There are 17 residues in the CDR3. The germline V gene encodes CDR1 SGHTA and CDR2 FQGNSA. The J segment lost 3 bases and the V segment lost 3 bases, leaving 5 bases of the junction unmatched.

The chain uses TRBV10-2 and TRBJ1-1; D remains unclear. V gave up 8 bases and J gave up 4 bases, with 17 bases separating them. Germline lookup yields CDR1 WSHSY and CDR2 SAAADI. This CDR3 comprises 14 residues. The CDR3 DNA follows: TGCGCCAGCTCGTACGGACGGAGGAGCACTGAAGCTTTCTTT. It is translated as CASSYGRRSTEAFF.

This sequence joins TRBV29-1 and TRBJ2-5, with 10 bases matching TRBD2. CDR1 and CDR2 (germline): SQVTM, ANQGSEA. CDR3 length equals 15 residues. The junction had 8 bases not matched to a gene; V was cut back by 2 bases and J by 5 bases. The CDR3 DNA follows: TGCAGCGTTGAATCGATAGCGGGGGGTCTTGAGACCCAGTACTTC. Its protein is CSVESIAGGLETQYF.

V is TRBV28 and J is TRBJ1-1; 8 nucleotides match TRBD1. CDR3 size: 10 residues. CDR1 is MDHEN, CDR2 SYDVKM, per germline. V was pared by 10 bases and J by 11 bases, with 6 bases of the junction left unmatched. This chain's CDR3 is CATLQGDAFF. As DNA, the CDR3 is TGTGCCACCCTACAGGGGGACGCTTTCTTT.

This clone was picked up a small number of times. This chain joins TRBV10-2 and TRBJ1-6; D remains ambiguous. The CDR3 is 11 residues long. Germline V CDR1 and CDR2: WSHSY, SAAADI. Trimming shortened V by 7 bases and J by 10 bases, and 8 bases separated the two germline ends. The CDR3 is CASTPGSPLHF. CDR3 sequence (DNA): TGCGCCAGCACCCCGGGGTCACCCCTCCACTTT.

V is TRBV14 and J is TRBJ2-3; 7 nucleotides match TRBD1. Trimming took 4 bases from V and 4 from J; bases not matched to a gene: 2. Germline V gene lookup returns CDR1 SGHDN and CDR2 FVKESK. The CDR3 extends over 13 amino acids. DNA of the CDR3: TGTGCCAGCAGCCTAAGGGGGCCAGATACGCAGTATTTT. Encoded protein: CASSLRGPDTQYF.

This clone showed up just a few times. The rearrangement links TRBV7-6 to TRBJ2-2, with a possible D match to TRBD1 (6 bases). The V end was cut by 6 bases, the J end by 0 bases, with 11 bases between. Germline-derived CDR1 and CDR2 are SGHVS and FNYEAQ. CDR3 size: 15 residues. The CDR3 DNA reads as TGTGCCAGCAGACCGGGACACCCGAACACCGGGGAGCTGTTTTTT. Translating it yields CASRPGHPNTGELFF.

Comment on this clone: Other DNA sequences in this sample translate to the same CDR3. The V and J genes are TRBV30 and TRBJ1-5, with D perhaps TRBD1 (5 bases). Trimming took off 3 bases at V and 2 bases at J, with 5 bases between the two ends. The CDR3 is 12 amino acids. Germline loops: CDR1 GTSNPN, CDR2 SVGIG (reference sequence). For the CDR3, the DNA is TGTGCCTGGAGACAGGGCAATCAGCCCCAGCATTTT. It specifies CAWRQGNQPQHF.

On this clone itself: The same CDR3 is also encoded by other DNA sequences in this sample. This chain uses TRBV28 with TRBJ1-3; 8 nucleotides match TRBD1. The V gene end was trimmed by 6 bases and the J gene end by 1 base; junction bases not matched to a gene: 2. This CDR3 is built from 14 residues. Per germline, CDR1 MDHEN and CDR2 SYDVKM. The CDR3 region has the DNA TGTGCCAGCAGCACAGGGGGGTCTGGAAACACCATATATTTT. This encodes CASSTGGSGNTIYF.

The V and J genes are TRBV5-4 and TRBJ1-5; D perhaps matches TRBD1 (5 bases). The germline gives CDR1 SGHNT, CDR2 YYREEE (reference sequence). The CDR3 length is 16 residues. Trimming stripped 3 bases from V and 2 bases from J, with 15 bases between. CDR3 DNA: TGTGCCAGCAGCTGGGGTGGGGGAGGCGGCAATCAGCCCCAGCATTTT. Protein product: CASSWGGGGGNQPQHF. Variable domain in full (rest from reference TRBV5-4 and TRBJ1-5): ETGVTQSPTHLIKTRGQQVTLRCSSQSGHNTVSWYQQALGQGPQFIFQYYREEENGRGNFPPRFSGLQFPNYSSELNVNALELDDSALYLCASSWGGGGGNQPQHFGDGTRLSIL.

The CDR3 reads CASSPGQSHGYTF. The CDR3 DNA reads TGTGCCAGCTCACCCGGACAATCCCATGGCTACACCTTC. J is TRBJ1-2 and V is TRBV18, with a possible D match to TRBD1 (5 bases). Germline V lookup: CDR1 KGHSH, CDR2 LQKENI. This CDR3 has 13 residues. Trimming pared 3 bases from V and 6 bases from J, leaving 11 bases between. The whole variable domain, filled in from reference TRBV18 and TRBJ1-2, reads NAGVMQNPRHLVRRRGQEARLRCSPMKGHSHVYWYRQLPEEGLKFMVYLQKENIIDESGMPKERFSAEFPKEGPSILRIQQVVRGDSAAYFCASSPGQSHGYTFGSGTRLTVV.

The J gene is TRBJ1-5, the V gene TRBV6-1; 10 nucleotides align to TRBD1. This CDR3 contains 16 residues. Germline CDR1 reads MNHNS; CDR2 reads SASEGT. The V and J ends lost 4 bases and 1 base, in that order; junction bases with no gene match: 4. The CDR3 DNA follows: TGTGCCAGCAGTGCCGGGACAGGGGTCAGCAATCAGCCCCAGCATTTT. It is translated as CASSAGTGVSNQPQHF.

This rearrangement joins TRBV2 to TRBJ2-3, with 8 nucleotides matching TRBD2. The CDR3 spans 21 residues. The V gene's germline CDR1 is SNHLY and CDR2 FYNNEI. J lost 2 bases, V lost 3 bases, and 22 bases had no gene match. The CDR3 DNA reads TGTGCCAGCAGTGAGCCGGGAAAGTTTGGGGGTAGCGGGGAACACACAGATACGCAGTATTTT. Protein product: CASSEPGKFGGSGEHTDTQYF.

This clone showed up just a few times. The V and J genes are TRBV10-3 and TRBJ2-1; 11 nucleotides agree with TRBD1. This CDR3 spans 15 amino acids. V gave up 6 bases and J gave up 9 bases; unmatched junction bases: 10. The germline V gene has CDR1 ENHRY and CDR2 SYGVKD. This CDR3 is CAISPGQGDRVEQFF. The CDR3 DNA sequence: TGTGCCATCAGCCCGGGACAGGGGGACCGGGTTGAGCAGTTCTTC.

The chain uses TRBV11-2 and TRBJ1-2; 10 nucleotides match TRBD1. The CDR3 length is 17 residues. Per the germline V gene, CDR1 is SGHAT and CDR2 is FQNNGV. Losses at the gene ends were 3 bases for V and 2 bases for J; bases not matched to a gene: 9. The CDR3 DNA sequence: TGTGCCAGCAGCTTCTTCCCCAAGACAGGGGGCAACTATGGCTACACCTTC. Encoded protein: CASSFFPKTGGNYGYTF. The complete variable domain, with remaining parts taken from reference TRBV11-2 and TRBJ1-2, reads EAGVAQSPRYKIIEKRQSVAFWCNPISGHATLYWYQQILGQGPKLLIQFQNNGVVDDSQLPKDRFSAERLKGVDSTLKIQPAKLEDSAVYLCASSFFPKTGGNYGYTFGSGTRLTVV.